Sequencing of this TCR beta chain was carried out in a study of blood T cell repertoires in COVID-19. Study at large: COVID-19 samples, acute and convalescent, were from the United States, Italy and Spain. PBMCs, B-cell-depleted T cells, or T cells were the source of the cDNA or gDNA that made up the material.

Germline values: CDR1 DFQATT, CDR2 SNEGSKA (reference sequence). This CDR3 has 13 residues. The J segment lost 9 bases and the V segment lost 3 bases, leaving 5 bases of the junction unmatched. Original processing methods: The assay estimated nucleated cells by amplifying reference gene primers. TCRdb's copy holds only in-frame clones and misses some; the assay was immunoSEQ multiplex PCR. From that table come the V and J calls and clone size; the DNA was used to work out D and trimming. The data show a few hundred thousand clones, roughly 87% seen once. Sample: peripheral blood. The rearrangement joins TRBV20-1 to TRBJ2-1; TRBD2 agrees at 10 bases. This TCR was recovered from a man aged 18 to 29 with active or convalescent COVID-19. The CDR3 sequence: CSASSGGRSEQFF. The CDR3, as DNA: TGCAGTGCTAGTAGCGGGGGGCGCAGTGAGCAGTTCTTC.